This T cell receptor beta chain was profiled in a study of blood T cell repertoires in COVID-19. Study details: The cDNA or gDNA used as material had been derived from T cells, B-cell-depleted T cells, or PBMCs.

Trimming stripped 6 bases from V and 4 bases from J, with 15 bases between. Germline CDR1 SGHTA, CDR2 FQGNSA. The CDR3 length is 14 residues. Assay: immunoSEQ multiplex PCR; the TCRdb copy retains only in-frame clones and omits some. The sample has about 230,000 clones; approximately 81% are singletons. The V and J genes are TRBV7-2 and TRBJ2-5, with D maybe TRBD1 (6 bases). This TCR was sampled from a man aged 40-50 years with acute or convalescent COVID-19. The sequenced sample was peripheral blood. The DNA for the CDR3 is TGTGCCAGCAGACTAGGGACAATGGCAGAGACCCAGTACTTC. Its protein product is CASRLGTMAETQYF.